The subject of this entry is one TCR beta chain. These data are taken from a study of TIL therapy for anti-PD-1-resistant metastatic lung cancer. Across the study: Median tumor PD-L1 proportion score was about 6%. Tumors carried a median 1.5 non-synonymous mutations per megabase.

This sample's time point: pre-treatment sample, taken before nivolumab and TIL therapy. Sequencing used immunoSEQ v3. Profiled with immunoSEQ multiplex PCR; TCRdb holds only in-frame clones, not every one. This repertoire shows 15,000 to 20,000 clones, under 90% found once; its top ten account for roughly 2%. V was pared by 4 bases and J by 9 bases, with 9 bases of the junction left unmatched. In germline, CDR1 is MNHEY, CDR2 SVGAGI. The CDR3 runs to 15 residues. The source material was blood, sampled at baseline. This TCR came from a person aged 30 to 80 with non-small cell lung cancer. The chain combines TRBV6-5 with TRBJ2-1; TRBD1 aligns across 10 bases. CDR3 nucleotide sequence: TGTGCCAGCAGTTCCGGGACAGGGGCAATGGGTGAGCAGTTCTTC. Its translation is CASSSGTGAMGEQFF.